A selection of T cell receptor beta chains follows, all from one sample in a study of T cell responses to AZD1222 COVID-19 vaccine. The method was immunoSEQ multiplex PCR; TCRdb's version includes in-frame clones alone and lacks a portion of them. The table records approximately 100,000 clones, 92% of them present only once. Source: peripheral blood, taken on day 0 of AZD1222 vaccination. The receptors were gathered from an adult in good health. Both conserved end residues are part of each CDR3. Each record gives: D gene, J gene, V gene, clone size, CDR3 protein, CDR3 DNA. D genes are given only for firm matches. Some rows have no size entry. The others give once, few or many, or a class for an expanded clone.

-,TRBJ1-1,TRBV4-1,-,CASSQGGPEAFF,TGCGCCAGCAGCCAGGGAGGGCCTGAAGCTTTCTTT
-,TRBJ2-3,TRBV7-3,-,CASSLGALSTDTQYF,TGTGCCAGCAGCTTAGGGGCCCTTAGCACAGATACGCAGTATTTT
-,TRBJ2-1,TRBV4-3,-,CASSQEGLSYNEQFF,TGCGCCAGCAGCCAAGAGGGGCTATCCTACAATGAGCAGTTCTTC
-,TRBJ1-4,TRBV5-1,-,CASSLDTGATNEKLFF,TGCGCCAGCAGCTTGGACACAGGCGCAACTAATGAAAAACTGTTTTTT
TRBD1,TRBJ1-1,TRBV7-9,-,CASILLAGGSNTEAFF,TGTGCCAGCATCCTACTGGCAGGGGGCTCTAACACTGAAGCTTTCTTT
-,TRBJ2-2,TRBV7-9,-,CASSFAQESGELFF,TGTGCCAGCAGCTTCGCCCAGGAATCCGGGGAGCTGTTTTTT
-,TRBJ2-1,TRBV13,-,CATDQRGDSEQFF,TGTGCCACCGACCAACGGGGGGACAGTGAGCAGTTCTTC
-,TRBJ2-7,TRBV7-8,once,CASSARVGPPPSEQYF,TGTGCCAGCAGCGCTAGGGTGGGCCCCCCTCCGAGCGAGCAGTACTTC
-,TRBJ1-2,TRBV20-1,-,CSASLGGYGYTF,TGCAGTGCTAGTTTGGGCGGCTATGGCTACACCTTC
TRBD2,TRBJ2-7,TRBV6-6,few,CASSRGGRSYEQYF,TGTGCCAGCAGCCGGGGGGGGCGAAGCTACGAGCAGTACTTC
-,TRBJ1-5,TRBV6-2/TRBV6-3,-,CASSYTNSRQPQHF,TGTGCCAGCAGTTACACTAACAGCAGGCAGCCCCAGCATTTT
TRBD2,TRBJ2-3,TRBV15,-,CATSRSGTPGDTQYF,TGTGCCACCAGCAGAAGCGGGACCCCCGGAGATACGCAGTATTTT
TRBD1,TRBJ1-6,TRBV28,once,CASSGPGQFNSPLHF,TGTGCCAGCAGTGGCCCGGGACAGTTTAATTCACCCCTCCACTTT
TRBD1,TRBJ1-2,TRBV7-2,-,CASSFPGQLTYGYTF,TGTGCCAGCAGCTTTCCGGGACAGCTAACCTATGGCTACACCTTC
TRBD1,TRBJ1-1,TRBV29-1,once,CSVGTGGNTEAFF,TGCAGCGTCGGGACAGGGGGTAACACTGAAGCTTTCTTT
-,TRBJ1-2,TRBV30,once,CAWGLTQGPEGYTF,TGTGCCTGGGGACTCACCCAGGGACCCGAAGGCTACACCTTC
TRBD2,TRBJ2-5,TRBV7-3,-,CASSPSAGKGGETQYF,TGTGCCAGCAGCCCCTCAGCGGGGAAGGGCGGAGAGACCCAGTACTTC
-,TRBJ2-2,TRBV19,once,CASRYDRLTNTGELFF,TGTGCCAGTAGATACGACAGGTTGACGAACACCGGGGAGCTGTTTTTT
TRBD2,TRBJ2-7,TRBV28,-,CASSAYTSEPYEQYF,TGTGCCAGCAGTGCCTACACTAGCGAGCCATACGAGCAGTACTTC
-,TRBJ2-3,TRBV20-1,-,CSASRDATDTQYF,TGCAGTGCTAGTCGAGACGCTACAGATACGCAGTATTTT
-,TRBJ1-2,TRBV2,-,CASSGTAYGYTF,TGTGCCAGCAGTGGGACAGCCTATGGCTACACCTTC
-,TRBJ2-7,TRBV2,-,CASTLGGGPFEQYF,TGTGCCAGCACCCTAGGGGGGGGGCCCTTCGAGCAGTACTTC
-,TRBJ2-1,TRBV5-1,-,CASSLGLYNEQFF,TGCGCCAGCAGCTTGGGACTTTACAATGAGCAGTTCTTC
-,TRBJ2-7,TRBV28,-,CASSLTSYEQYF,TGTGCCAGCAGTTTAACTTCCTACGAGCAGTACTTC
TRBD2,TRBJ2-5,TRBV4-2,-,CASSRKLAGGGETQYF,TGTGCCAGCAGCCGGAAACTAGCGGGAGGAGGAGAGACCCAGTACTTC
TRBD1,TRBJ1-5,TRBV4-2,-,CASSQVNRGPRNGNQPQHF,TGTGCCAGCAGCCAAGTGAACAGGGGACCGCGAAACGGCAATCAGCCCCAGCATTTT